This T cell receptor beta chain was identified during a study of blood T cell repertoires in COVID-19. As for the study in general: Some COVID-19 samples were acute and others convalescent; all came from the United States, Italy and Spain. From T cells, B-cell-depleted T cells, or PBMCs came the material, which was cDNA or gDNA.

As handled by the study authors: It was from reference gene primer amplification that nucleated cell counts were estimated. Assay used: immunoSEQ multiplex PCR; TCRdb lists only in-frame clones, some missing. Clone size and the V and J calls come from that table; the DNA yielded D and trimming. Of 85,000 to 100,000 clones listed, over 75% are singletons. Germline V gene lookup returns CDR1 KGHSH and CDR2 LQKENI. Trimming pared 6 bases from V and 0 bases from J, leaving 12 bases between. CDR3 size: 15 residues. The clonotype originates from a man aged 55 to 70 with acute or convalescent COVID-19. The sample taken for sequencing was peripheral blood. V usage is TRBV18 and J usage is TRBJ1-5; D gene uncertain. The CDR3 here is CASSTPSGSNQPQHF. CDR3 coding DNA: TGTGCCAGCTCCACCCCGAGTGGTAGCAATCAGCCCCAGCATTTT.